This TCR beta chain was recorded in a study of beta chain features in type 1 diabetes. Expressed TCRB transcripts got sequenced, as all isolated RNA was reverse transcribed. The table came from immunoSEQ multiplex PCR; TCRdb's copy has only in-frame clones and leaves some out. This table has 680,000 or so clones, less than 20% appearing once. V lost 8 bases and J 0 bases, leaving 10 bases between the germline ends. The CDR3 runs 13 residues. CDR1 is MNHEY and CDR2 is SVGAGI in the germline V gene. This clonotype was sampled from a man younger than 35 in good health. The chain combines TRBV6-5 with TRBJ1-1; possible D gene TRBD1, 5 bases. The material sequenced was naive CD4+ T cells from blood. As DNA, the CDR3 is TGTGCCAGCTTCGGGACGGTGAACACTGAAGCTTTCTTT. Translating gives CASFGTVNTEAFF.